The entry below describes one TCR beta chain. Its antigen is currently unknown. The data were obtained in a study of CD8+CD57+ T cells in acquired aplastic anemia. Study at large: Each DNA sample taken from sorted CD4+ and CD8+ cells came to approximately 3.2 ug on average. Findings and caveats of the study: The study identified almost 30 CD8+ CDR3 sequences shared by patients and controls. CD8+ Simpson's diversity showed no significant patient-control difference.

Germline values: CDR1 KGHDR, CDR2 SFDVKD. The CDR3 covers 15 residues. V shed 4 bases and J 7 bases; nucleotides not matched to a gene: 12. Selection for sequencing was limited to patients who had shown CD8+CD57+ cell expansion by flow cytometry. The study sampled blood from patients who had received no therapy. Genomic DNA templated the TCR beta VDJ and CDR3 profiling. TCRdb passed the reads through MiXCR, listing each CDR3 protein once. There are 100,000 to 150,000 distinct CDR3 sequences in the sample; 40% occur only once, and approximately 2.6% lies in the top ten. This chain connects TRBV24-1 to TRBJ2-7; 7 bases are shared with TRBD1. The TCR was taken from a human donor with aplastic anemia. Sequenced material: sorted CD4+, CD8+, or CD8+CD57+ T cells (not recorded which) from PBMCs. CDR3 in DNA: TGTGCCACCAGTGACTCCTCACTACAGGGGAGTGAGCAGTACTTC. The encoded protein is CATSDSSLQGSEQYF.